This is a list of T cell receptor beta chains from one sample in a study of T cells after yellow fever vaccination. One entry per CDR3 protein, called by TCRdb with MiXCR from the 5' RACE reads. The data hold under 600,000 distinct CDR3 sequences, with roughly 13% observed a single time. The sequencing used PBMCs, collected on the day of the yellow fever booster vaccination. These receptors were taken from a man aged 25 to 40 who received the YFV17D yellow fever vaccine. Both conserved end residues are trimmed from each CDR3.

j_call v_call cdr3_aa
TRBJ2-6 TRBV5-1 ASSATGGGANVLT
TRBJ2-1 TRBV11-2 ASSGRQRQF
TRBJ2-7 TRBV21-1 ASSKEDPAQDYEQY
TRBJ2-4 TRBV7-2 ASSSGTGKNIQY
TRBJ1-1 TRBV14 ASSQHMNTEAF
TRBJ1-1 TRBV20-1 SARDMVVAF
TRBJ2-3 TRBV6-1 ASSRGQAQDTQY
TRBJ2-7 TRBV28 ASSPNSHEQY
TRBJ2-7 TRBV5-1 ASSATGGPGGEQY
TRBJ2-3 TRBV12-3/TRBV12-4 ASALEGQVDTQY
TRBJ2-1 TRBV7-3 ASSRDPTMAEQF
TRBJ2-1 TRBV20-1 SAATGGEVAKF
TRBJ2-7 TRBV10-3 AISEGAWDEQY
TRBJ2-1 TRBV20-1 SARDGTLTPPGQF
TRBJ2-7 TRBV7-2 ASSLKGGAYEQY
TRBJ1-1 TRBV12-3/TRBV12-4 ASSFGQGVGNTEAF
TRBJ2-7 TRBV7-2 ASSPRGGTVVEQY
TRBJ2-7 TRBV7-2 ASSGTIPNEQY
TRBJ2-3 TRBV5-1 ASSPRDRGLPSTDTQY
TRBJ2-6 TRBV4-3 ASSPTGNSGANVLT
TRBJ2-7 TRBV3-1 ASRVDSGRGTYEQY
TRBJ2-7 TRBV20-1 SAIRDRGYEQY
TRBJ1-5 TRBV6-1 ASRKSYSNQPQH
TRBJ2-1 TRBV19 ATQTMGNKRNEQF
TRBJ1-1 TRBV29-1 SVLWSNTEAF
TRBJ2-5 TRBV7-9 ASSPGGSWDTQY
TRBJ1-5 TRBV5-1 ASSMGGLNQPQH